The clone carrying this TCR beta chain was observed a few times. TCRdb itself ran the 5' RACE reads through MiXCR, one entry per CDR3 protein. The table shows 300,000 to 400,000 distinct CDR3 sequences, with 9% occurring only once. This sample is part of a study of identical twins. The CDR3 has 20 amino acids. CDR1 is MDHEN, CDR2 SYDVKM, per germline. The junction had 13 bases not matched to a gene; V was cut back by 5 bases and J by 1 base. This TCR derives from a woman in her 50s in good health. The chain has TRBV28 and TRBJ2-1, with 14 bases aligning to TRBD2. Sequenced sample: naive T cells sorted from blood. The CDR3 coding sequence is TGTGCCAGCAGTGCAACGTTCGGGACTAGCGGGAGAGGATCCTACAATGAGCAGTTCTTC. This gives the protein CASSATFGTSGRGSYNEQFF.